The 24 T cell receptor beta chains presented below share a single source sample, sequenced in a study of blood T cell repertoires in COVID-19. Sequencing was performed with immunoSEQ multiplex PCR; in TCRdb, only in-frame clones are kept and a portion is missing. The repertoire consists of some 150,000 clones, with approximately 84% occurring once and the leading ten covering roughly 1.2%. The sequenced material came from PBMCs or T cells enriched from blood (not recorded which). The source of these receptors is a human donor with acute COVID-19. The donor label of this sample is uncertain.

The V and J genes are TRBV4-1 and TRBJ1-1, with 7 bases lining up with TRBD1. Germline V gene data show CDR1 as MGHRA and CDR2 as YSYEKL. The junction had 6 bases not matched to a gene; V was cut back by 0 bases and J by 5 bases. CDR3 length equals 15 residues. The DNA for the CDR3 is TGCGCCAGCAGCCAAGAACCAGGGGGGAGGACTGAAGCTTTCTTT. Translating it yields CASSQEPGGRTEAFF.

This chain uses TRBV7-9 with TRBJ2-1, with a possible D match to TRBD1 (6 bases). The V end lost 6 bases, the J end lost 12 bases, and 15 bases lay between the germline ends. The germline V gene encodes CDR1 SEHNR and CDR2 FQNEAQ (reference sequence). The CDR3 runs 12 residues. DNA for the CDR3: TGTGCCAGCAGTCCGTCTGGGGGCGCGCAGTTCTTC. Its translation is CASSPSGGAQFF.

This chain links TRBV19 with TRBJ1-3; D is unclear. The CDR3 is 14 amino acids. In germline, CDR1 is LNHDA, CDR2 SQIVND (reference sequence). Deletions cut 4 bases from V and 4 bases from J, with 11 bases between. The CDR3 DNA sequence: TGTGCCAGTAGTAACCCGACACTCGGAAACACCATATATTTT. It is translated as CASSNPTLGNTIYF.

The V and J genes are TRBV2 and TRBJ2-3; 9 positions agree with TRBD1. Germline V CDR1 and CDR2: SNHLY, FYNNEI. The trim removed 6 bases at V and 5 bases at J, leaving 9 bases unmatched. CDR3 length equals 15 residues. DNA of the CDR3: TGTGCCAGCAGAGAGCCGGGACAGGGTAGAGATACGCAGTATTTT. Its translation: CASREPGQGRDTQYF.

This clone showed up just a few times. The genes are TRBV4-1 and TRBJ2-5; TRBD1 aligns across 7 bases. CDR3 length: 14 amino acids. With 3 bases clipped from V and 3 bases from J, the junction kept 4 bases outside the gene matches. CDR1 and CDR2 (germline): MGHRA, YSYEKL. CDR3 region: CASSHGTVEETQYF. The CDR3 DNA reads as TGCGCCAGCAGCCATGGGACAGTCGAAGAGACCCAGTACTTC.

This clone has a single count. This chain links TRBV7-2 with TRBJ2-7, with 7 nucleotides matching TRBD1. V was pared by 5 bases and J by 0 bases, with 7 bases of the junction left unmatched. Germline V lookup: CDR1 SGHTA, CDR2 FQGNSA. The CDR3 has 15 residues. This CDR3 is CASSRTGVSSYEQYF. CDR3 DNA sequence: TGTGCCAGCAGCCGTACAGGGGTAAGCTCCTACGAGCAGTACTTC.

This clone showed up just once. The CDR3 here is CASKINRNTGELFF. The CDR3 DNA sequence: TGTGCCAGCAAAATCAACAGGAACACCGGGGAGCTGTTTTTT. The rearrangement links TRBV14 to TRBJ2-2; D not certain. Trimming took 7 bases from V and 1 from J, leaving 10 bases between them. Germline V gene sequence: CDR1 SGHDN, CDR2 FVKESK. CDR3 length: 14 amino acids.

The chain employs TRBV2 and TRBJ2-5; TRBD1 matches at 9 bases. J lost 5 bases, V lost 8 bases, and 6 bases had no gene match. Germline lookup yields CDR1 SNHLY and CDR2 FYNNEI. This CDR3 contains 13 residues. The CDR3 region has the DNA TGTGCCAGCCTCGGGACAGGGAGCGAGACCCAGTACTTC. It yields the protein CASLGTGSETQYF.

The CDR3, as DNA: TGTGCTAGTGGTTTTGGAGCCTACGAGCAGTACTTC. The encoded protein is CASGFGAYEQYF. The chain links TRBV12-5 to TRBJ2-7, with D uncertain. The length of the CDR3 is 12 residues. The germline V gene encodes CDR1 LGHNT and CDR2 FRNRAP. The V end was cut by 3 bases, the J end by 2 bases, with 5 bases between.

V and J are TRBV7-9 and TRBJ2-5; weak D call: TRBD2 (6 bases). The CDR3 is 14 residues long. Germline V gene sequence: CDR1 SEHNR, CDR2 FQNEAQ (reference sequence). V was trimmed by 6 bases and J by 5 bases, leaving 16 bases between them. The CDR3 region is CASRESGTYETQYF. The CDR3 DNA reads TGTGCCAGCAGAGAGTCGGGGACTTACGAGACCCAGTACTTC.

V and J are TRBV5-1 and TRBJ2-1; 8 nucleotides match TRBD2. Germline-derived CDR1 and CDR2 are SGHRS and YFSETQ. CDR3 size: 15 residues. V shed 1 base and J 1 base; nucleotides not matched to a gene: 1. CDR3 loop: CASSLSGGSYNEQFF. The CDR3 DNA sequence: TGCGCCAGCAGCTTGAGCGGGGGTTCCTACAATGAGCAGTTCTTC.

This clone has a single count. Here the CDR3 reads CASSLKAGTDTQYF. CDR3 DNA sequence: TGTGCCAGCAGCTTAAAAGCGGGGACAGATACGCAGTATTTT. The rearrangement uses TRBV7-2 and TRBJ2-3; 7 positions match TRBD2. Unmatched junction bases numbered 2, after V lost 2 bases and J lost 3 bases. The CDR3 runs 14 residues. Germline assignment: CDR1 SGHTA and CDR2 FQGNSA.

The sample holds many counts of this clone. The chain is built from TRBV7-9 and TRBJ2-2; the match to TRBD1 covers 8 bases. Germline V gives CDR1 SEHNR, CDR2 FQNEAQ (reference sequence). With 1 base clipped from V and 7 bases from J, the junction kept 5 bases outside the gene matches. The CDR3 is made up of 15 amino acids. CDR3 loop: CASSLVRGHGGELFF. For the CDR3, the DNA is TGTGCCAGCAGCTTAGTCAGGGGGCATGGCGGGGAGCTGTTTTTT.

This sequence joins TRBV7-9 and TRBJ1-2; possible D gene TRBD1, 6 bases. Trimming pared 5 bases from V and 2 bases from J, leaving 18 bases between. The CDR3 is 16 amino acids. CDR1 SEHNR and CDR2 FQNEAQ come from the germline V gene (reference sequence). The CDR3 DNA follows: TGTGCCAGCAGCGTCTCCCTTTTACAGGGCAACTATGGCTACACCTTC. Translated: CASSVSLLQGNYGYTF.

The V gene is TRBV19, the J gene TRBJ2-3, with D possibly matching TRBD2 (6 bases). V dropped 5 bases and J dropped 5 bases, with 14 bases sitting between them. CDR3 length: 14 amino acids. Germline CDR1 is LNHDA and CDR2 is SQIVND (reference sequence). CDR3 DNA sequence: TGTGCCAGTAGTGGCTCCACCGGGGGAGATACGCAGTATTTT. Translating it yields CASSGSTGGDTQYF.

The chain employs TRBV9 and TRBJ1-2, with D maybe TRBD1 (6 bases). The V and J ends lost 4 bases and 8 bases respectively, with 21 bases between them. The length of the CDR3 is 15 residues. CDR1 SGDLS and CDR2 YYNGEE come from the germline V gene. DNA for the CDR3: TGTGCCAGCAGCCTGAACCCCCTTACAGGGTCGGGCTACACCTTC. This translates into CASSLNPLTGSGYTF.

CDR3 DNA: TGCGCCAGCAGCCAAGATCCCCTCTCGGTAAACACTGAAGCTTTCTTT. Translated: CASSQDPLSVNTEAFF. V usage is TRBV4-1 and J usage is TRBJ1-1; the D is unclear. Trimming removed 0 bases from V and 2 bases from J, with 13 bases in between. The germline gives CDR1 MGHRA, CDR2 YSYEKL. The CDR3 covers 16 residues.

This clone was observed a few times. This rearrangement joins TRBV5-5 to TRBJ1-1; 9 nucleotides line up with TRBD1. The germline gives CDR1 SGHKS, CDR2 YYEKEE (reference sequence). The V gene end was trimmed by 4 bases and the J gene end by 4 bases; junction bases not matched to a gene: 8. The length of the CDR3 is 15 residues. CDR3 protein: CASSQVQGASTEAFF. The CDR3 DNA is TGTGCCAGCAGCCAGGTACAGGGGGCTAGCACTGAAGCTTTCTTT. Together with reference TRBV5-5 and TRBJ1-1, the CDR3 gives the full variable domain: DAGVTQSPTHLIKTRGQQVTLRCSPISGHKSVSWYQQVLGQGPQFIFQYYEKEERGRGNFPDRFSARQFPNYSSELNVNALLLGDSALYLCASSQVQGASTEAFFGQGTRLTVV.

The chain links TRBV5-1 to TRBJ2-5; D might be TRBD2 (6 bases). In germline, CDR1 is SGHRS, CDR2 YFSETQ. The CDR3 is 17 residues long. V was trimmed by 4 bases and J by 2 bases, leaving 21 bases between them. CDR3 region: CASSPYSGDGHQETQYF. In DNA form, the CDR3 reads TGCGCCAGCAGCCCCTATAGCGGCGATGGTCATCAAGAGACCCAGTACTTC.

The gene calls are TRBV4-1 and TRBJ2-7; TRBD2 aligns across 7 bases. Germline V gene data show CDR1 as MGHRA and CDR2 as YSYEKL. The CDR3 runs to 17 residues. The J segment lost 1 base and the V segment lost 0 bases, leaving 9 bases of the junction unmatched. This chain's CDR3 is CASSQDVGQGGSYEQYF. For the CDR3, the DNA is TGCGCCAGCAGCCAAGACGTGGGGCAGGGAGGGTCCTACGAGCAGTACTTC.

The chain recombines TRBV7-9 with TRBJ1-1; a weak D match, TRBD1 (5 bases). Germline CDR1 and CDR2: SEHNR and FQNEAQ (reference sequence). Trimming removed 4 bases from V and 5 bases from J, with 11 bases in between. This CDR3 contains 13 residues. CDR3 nucleotide sequence: TGTGCCAGCAGCTCCATGGGGGGAACTGAAGCTTTCTTT. This gives the protein CASSSMGGTEAFF.

This clone has just one count. The chain is built from TRBV7-2 and TRBJ2-1; 9 bases fit TRBD1. V shed 4 bases and J 9 bases; nucleotides not matched to a gene: 7. CDR3 length equals 14 residues. The germline CDR1 and CDR2 sequences are SGHTA and FQGNSA. CDR3 sequence reads: CASSSGTGGIEQFF. In DNA, the CDR3 is TGTGCCAGCAGCTCCGGAACAGGGGGCATTGAGCAGTTCTTC.

The chain couples TRBV7-3 to TRBJ2-1; the D gene is possibly TRBD1 (5 bases). CDR1 SGHTA and CDR2 FQGTGA come from the germline V gene. The V gene lost 1 base and the J gene lost 4 bases, with 17 bases spanning the gap. The length of the CDR3 is 17 residues. Written as DNA, the CDR3 is TGTGCCAGCAGCTTAATCCCTTTGGGCAGGGAATACAATGAGCAGTTCTTC. Translation gives CASSLIPLGREYNEQFF.

This chain joins TRBV6-2 or TRBV6-3 and TRBJ1-2; TRBD1 agrees at 8 bases. This CDR3 is 19 amino acids long. Germline V lookup: CDR1 MNHEY, CDR2 SVGEGT. The trim removed 2 bases at V and 0 bases at J, leaving 14 bases unmatched. CDR3 sequence reads: CASSYDPRQGTGANYGYTF. The CDR3 nucleotides read TGTGCCAGCAGTTACGATCCTAGACAGGGGACGGGAGCTAACTATGGCTACACCTTC.